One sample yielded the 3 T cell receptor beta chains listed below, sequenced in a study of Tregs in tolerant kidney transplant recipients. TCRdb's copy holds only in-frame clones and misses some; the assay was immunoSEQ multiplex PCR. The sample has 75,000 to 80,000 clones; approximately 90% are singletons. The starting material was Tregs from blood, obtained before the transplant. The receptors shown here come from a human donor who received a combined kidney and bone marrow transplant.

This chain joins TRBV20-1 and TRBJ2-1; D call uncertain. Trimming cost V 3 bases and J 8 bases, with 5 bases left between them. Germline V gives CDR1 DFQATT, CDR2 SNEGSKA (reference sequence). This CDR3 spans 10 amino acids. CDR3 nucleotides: TGCAGTGCTAGCGCGCATGAGCAGTTCTTC. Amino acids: CSASAHEQFF.

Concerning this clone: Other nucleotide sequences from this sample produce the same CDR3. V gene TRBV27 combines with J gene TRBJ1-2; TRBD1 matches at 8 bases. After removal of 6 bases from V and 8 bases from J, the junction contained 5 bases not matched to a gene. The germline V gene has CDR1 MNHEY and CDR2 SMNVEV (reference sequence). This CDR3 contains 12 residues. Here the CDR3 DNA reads TGTGCCAGCAGACAACAGGGGGGGGGCTACACCTTC. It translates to CASRQQGGGYTF.

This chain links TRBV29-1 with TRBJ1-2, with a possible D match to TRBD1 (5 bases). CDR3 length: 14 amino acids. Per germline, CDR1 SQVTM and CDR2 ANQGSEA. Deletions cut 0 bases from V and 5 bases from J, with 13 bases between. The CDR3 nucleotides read TGCAGCGTTGAAGATCAGGGCCGGGCATATGGCTACACCTTC. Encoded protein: CSVEDQGRAYGYTF.